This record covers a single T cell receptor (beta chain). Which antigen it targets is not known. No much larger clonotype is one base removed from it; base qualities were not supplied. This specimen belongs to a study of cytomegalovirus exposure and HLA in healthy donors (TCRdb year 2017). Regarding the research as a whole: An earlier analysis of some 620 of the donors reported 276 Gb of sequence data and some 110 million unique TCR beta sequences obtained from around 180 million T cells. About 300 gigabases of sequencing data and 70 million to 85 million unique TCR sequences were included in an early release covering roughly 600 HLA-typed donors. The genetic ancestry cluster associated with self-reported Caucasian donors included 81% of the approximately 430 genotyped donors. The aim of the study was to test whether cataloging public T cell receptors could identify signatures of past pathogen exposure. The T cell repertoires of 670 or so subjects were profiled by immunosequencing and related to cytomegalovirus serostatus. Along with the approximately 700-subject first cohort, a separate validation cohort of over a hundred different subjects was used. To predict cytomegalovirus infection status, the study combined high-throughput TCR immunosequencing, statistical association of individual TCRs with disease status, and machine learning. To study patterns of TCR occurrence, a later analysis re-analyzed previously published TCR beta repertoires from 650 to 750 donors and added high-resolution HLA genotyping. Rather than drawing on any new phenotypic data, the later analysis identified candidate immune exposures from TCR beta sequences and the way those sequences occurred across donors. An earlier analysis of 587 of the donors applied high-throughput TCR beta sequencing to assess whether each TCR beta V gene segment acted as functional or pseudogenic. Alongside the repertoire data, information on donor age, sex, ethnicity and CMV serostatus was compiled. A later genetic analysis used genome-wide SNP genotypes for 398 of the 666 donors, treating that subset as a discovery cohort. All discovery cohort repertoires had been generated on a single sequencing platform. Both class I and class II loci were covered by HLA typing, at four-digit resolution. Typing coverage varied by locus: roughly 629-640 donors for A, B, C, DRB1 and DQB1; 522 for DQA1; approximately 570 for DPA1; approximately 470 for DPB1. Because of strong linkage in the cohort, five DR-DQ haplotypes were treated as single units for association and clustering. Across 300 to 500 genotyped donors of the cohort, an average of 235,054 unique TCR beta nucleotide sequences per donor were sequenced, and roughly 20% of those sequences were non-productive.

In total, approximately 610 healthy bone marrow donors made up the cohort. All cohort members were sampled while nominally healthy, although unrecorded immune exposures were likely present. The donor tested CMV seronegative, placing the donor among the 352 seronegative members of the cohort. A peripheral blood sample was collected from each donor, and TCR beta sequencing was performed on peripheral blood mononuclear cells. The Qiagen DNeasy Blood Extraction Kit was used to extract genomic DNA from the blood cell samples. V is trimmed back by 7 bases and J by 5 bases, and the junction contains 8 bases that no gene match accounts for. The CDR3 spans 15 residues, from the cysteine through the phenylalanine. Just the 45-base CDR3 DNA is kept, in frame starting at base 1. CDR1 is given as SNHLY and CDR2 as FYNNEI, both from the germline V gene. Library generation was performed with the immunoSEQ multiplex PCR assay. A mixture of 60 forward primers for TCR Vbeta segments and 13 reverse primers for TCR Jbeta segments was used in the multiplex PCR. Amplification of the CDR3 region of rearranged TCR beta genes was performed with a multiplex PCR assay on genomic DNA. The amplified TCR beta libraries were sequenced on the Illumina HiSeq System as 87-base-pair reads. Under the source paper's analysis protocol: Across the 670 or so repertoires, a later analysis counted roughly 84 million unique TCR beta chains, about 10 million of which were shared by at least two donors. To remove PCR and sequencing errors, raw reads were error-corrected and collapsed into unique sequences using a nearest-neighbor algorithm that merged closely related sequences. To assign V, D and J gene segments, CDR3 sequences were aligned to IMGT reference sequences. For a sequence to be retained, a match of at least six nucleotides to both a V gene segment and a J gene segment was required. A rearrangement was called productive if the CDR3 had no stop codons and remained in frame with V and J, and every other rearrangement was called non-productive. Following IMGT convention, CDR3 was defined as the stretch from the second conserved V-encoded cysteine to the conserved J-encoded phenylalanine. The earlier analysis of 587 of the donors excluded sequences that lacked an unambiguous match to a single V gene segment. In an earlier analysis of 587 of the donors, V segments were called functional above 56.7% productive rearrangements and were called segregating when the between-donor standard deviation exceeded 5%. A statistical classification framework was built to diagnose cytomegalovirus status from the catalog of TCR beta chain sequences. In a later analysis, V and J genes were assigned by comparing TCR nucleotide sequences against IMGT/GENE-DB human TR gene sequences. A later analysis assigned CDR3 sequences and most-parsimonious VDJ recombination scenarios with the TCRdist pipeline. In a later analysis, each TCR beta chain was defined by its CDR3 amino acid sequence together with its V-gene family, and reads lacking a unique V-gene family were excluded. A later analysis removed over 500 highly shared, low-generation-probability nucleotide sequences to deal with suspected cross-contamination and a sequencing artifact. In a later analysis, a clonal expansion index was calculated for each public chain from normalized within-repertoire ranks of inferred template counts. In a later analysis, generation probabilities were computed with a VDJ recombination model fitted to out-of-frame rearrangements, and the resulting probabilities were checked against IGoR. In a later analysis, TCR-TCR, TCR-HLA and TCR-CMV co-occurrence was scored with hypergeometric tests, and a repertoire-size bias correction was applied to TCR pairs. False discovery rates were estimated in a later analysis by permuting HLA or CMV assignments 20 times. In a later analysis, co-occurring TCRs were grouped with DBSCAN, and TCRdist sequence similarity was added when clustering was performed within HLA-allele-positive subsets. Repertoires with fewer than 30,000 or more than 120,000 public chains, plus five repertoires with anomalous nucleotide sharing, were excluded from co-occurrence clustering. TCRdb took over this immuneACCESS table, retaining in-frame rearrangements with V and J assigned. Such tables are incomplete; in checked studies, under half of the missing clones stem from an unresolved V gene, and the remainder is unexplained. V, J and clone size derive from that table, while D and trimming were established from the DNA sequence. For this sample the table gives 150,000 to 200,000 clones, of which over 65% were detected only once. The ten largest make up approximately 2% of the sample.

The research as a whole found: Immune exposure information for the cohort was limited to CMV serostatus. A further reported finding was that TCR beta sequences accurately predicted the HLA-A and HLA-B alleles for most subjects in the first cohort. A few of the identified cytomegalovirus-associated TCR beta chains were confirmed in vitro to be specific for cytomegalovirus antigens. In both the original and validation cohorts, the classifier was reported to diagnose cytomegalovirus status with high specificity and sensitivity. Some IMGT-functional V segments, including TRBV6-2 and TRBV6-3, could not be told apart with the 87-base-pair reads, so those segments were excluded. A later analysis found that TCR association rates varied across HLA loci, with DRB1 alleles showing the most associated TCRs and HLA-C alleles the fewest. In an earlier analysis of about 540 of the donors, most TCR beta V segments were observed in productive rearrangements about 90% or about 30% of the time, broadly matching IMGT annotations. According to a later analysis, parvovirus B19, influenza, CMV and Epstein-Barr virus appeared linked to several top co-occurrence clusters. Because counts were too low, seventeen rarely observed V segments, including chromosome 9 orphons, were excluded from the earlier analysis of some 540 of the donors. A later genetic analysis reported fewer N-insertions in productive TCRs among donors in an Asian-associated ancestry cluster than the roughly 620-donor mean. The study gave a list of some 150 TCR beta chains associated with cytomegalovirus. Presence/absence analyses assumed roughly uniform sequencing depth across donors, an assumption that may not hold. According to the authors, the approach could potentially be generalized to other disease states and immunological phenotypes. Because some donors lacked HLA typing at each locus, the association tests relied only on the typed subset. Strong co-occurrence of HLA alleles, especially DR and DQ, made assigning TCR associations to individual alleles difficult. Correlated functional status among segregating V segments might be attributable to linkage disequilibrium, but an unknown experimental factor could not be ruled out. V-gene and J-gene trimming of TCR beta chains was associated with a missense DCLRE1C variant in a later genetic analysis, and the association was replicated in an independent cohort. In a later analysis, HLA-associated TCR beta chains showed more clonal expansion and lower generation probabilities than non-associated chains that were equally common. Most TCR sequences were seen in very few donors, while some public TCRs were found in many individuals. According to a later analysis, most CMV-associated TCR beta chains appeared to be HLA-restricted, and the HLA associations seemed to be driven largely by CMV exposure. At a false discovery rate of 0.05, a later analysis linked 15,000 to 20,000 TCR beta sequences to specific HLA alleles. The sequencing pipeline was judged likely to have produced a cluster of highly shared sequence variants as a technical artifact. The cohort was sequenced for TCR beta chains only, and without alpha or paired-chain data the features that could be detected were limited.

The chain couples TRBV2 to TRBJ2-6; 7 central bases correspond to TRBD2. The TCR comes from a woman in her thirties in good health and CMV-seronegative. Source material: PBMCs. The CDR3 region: CASTAGRGWANVLTF. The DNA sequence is TGTGCCAGCACTGCAGGGAGGGGCTGGGCCAACGTCCTGACTTTC.